A selection of T cell receptor beta chains follows, all from one sample in a study of sequential checkpoint blockade in melanoma. Clones were read by immunoSEQ multiplex PCR, and TCRdb kept only the in-frame ones, dropping some. The sample has over 10,000 clones; around 80% are singletons. This specimen consisted of CD8+ T cells sorted from blood (inferred from file names), obtained from a patient given nivolumab and ipilimumab in sequence. The receptor source for this set is a human donor with melanoma. The CDR3 runs from the conserved cysteine through the conserved F or W.

j_call v_call cdr3_aa
TRBJ2-7 TRBV5-6 CASSQDGTGDYEQYF
TRBJ2-3 TRBV9 CASSVGHSTDTQYF
TRBJ1-5 TRBV27 CASSLGLPNSNQPQHF
TRBJ2-7 TRBV28 CASSFVGEDYEQYF
TRBJ2-7 TRBV7-9 CASGLGSGGPLGEQYF
TRBJ2-5 TRBV30 CAWRPAGQAQETQYF
TRBJ2-7 TRBV2 CAVLWRGGLNEQYF
TRBJ2-3 TRBV27 CASSPPPSGTDTQYF
TRBJ2-1 TRBV10-3 CAISDGLGFNEQFF
TRBJ2-3 TRBV10-1 CASSESPWGDPDTQYF
TRBJ2-1 TRBV7-9 CASSLSGSYNEQFF
TRBJ1-1 TRBV5-4 CASSLRLTGNTEAFF
TRBJ2-1 TRBV11-2 CASSPPGEQFF
. TRBV7-2 CASSQTSGGPYEQYF
TRBJ2-5 TRBV19 CASSIVAGAGEQYF
TRBJ2-7 TRBV27 CASSNPGTGGYEQYF
TRBJ1-6 TRBV4-1 CASSNSNSPLHF
TRBJ1-5 TRBV2 CASSTGNSNQPQHF
TRBJ1-1 TRBV9 CASSQGDGTGGEAFF
TRBJ2-7 TRBV5-4 CASSLRQGAHEQYF
TRBJ2-5 TRBV5-1 CASSWTGDQETQYF
TRBJ1-5 TRBV7-9 CASSSEILSNQPQHF
TRBJ1-1 TRBV4-1 CASSRAGAVGTEAFF
TRBJ2-3 TRBV13 CASSLSGRRTDTQYF
TRBJ2-7 TRBV7-2 CASTRAGYEQYF
TRBJ2-4 TRBV7-8 CASSSSGAKNIQYF
TRBJ2-1 TRBV9 CASSVDWERNNEQFF
TRBJ1-2 TRBV6-1 CASSSLTGGLYGYTF
TRBJ1-1 TRBV7-9 CASSQFTGQWEAFF
TRBJ1-1 TRBV21-1 CASSPGPGTVYMNTEAFF
TRBJ1-2 TRBV5-6 CASSGTGGQVPYNYGYTF
TRBJ1-6 TRBV28 CASSQRGLGFNSPLHF
TRBJ2-7 TRBV27 CASRWFSSGRTYEQYF
TRBJ1-1 TRBV9 CASSAGGGLNTEAFF
TRBJ2-3 TRBV28 CASPPFWERSPFRDTQYF
TRBJ2-7 TRBV6-6 CATAPGLADEQYF
TRBJ2-1 TRBV7-6 CASRLGGLGNEQFF
TRBJ2-7 TRBV5-4 CASSLGQGPYEQYF
TRBJ1-2 TRBV28 CASSRTPDLYSYTF
TRBJ2-3 TRBV28 CASSPQGLPKGDTQYF
TRBJ2-1 TRBV27 CASSSADEQFF
TRBJ2-5 TRBV6-5 CASSYAGGGETQYF
TRBJ2-7 TRBV9 CASSQDSFGLAGNRYYEQYF
TRBJ2-2 TRBV2 CAVLVGRNTGELFF